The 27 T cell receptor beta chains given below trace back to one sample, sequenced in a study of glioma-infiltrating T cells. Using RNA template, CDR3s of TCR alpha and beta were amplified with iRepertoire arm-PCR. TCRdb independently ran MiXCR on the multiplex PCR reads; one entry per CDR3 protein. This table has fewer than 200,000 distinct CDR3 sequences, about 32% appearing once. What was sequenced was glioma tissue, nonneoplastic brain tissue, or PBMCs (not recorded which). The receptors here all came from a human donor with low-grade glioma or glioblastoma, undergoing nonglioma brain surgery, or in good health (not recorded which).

For the CDR3, the DNA is TGTGCCAGCAGGTCAACTAGCTACACGATGAGTCAGTATTTT. This sequence encodes CASRSTSYTMSQYF. This chain links TRBV7-2 with TRBJ2-3; the D gene is possibly TRBD2 (6 bases). The CDR3 covers 14 residues. Deletions cut 6 bases from V and 12 bases from J, with 22 bases between. Germline CDR1 and CDR2: SGHTA and FQGNSA.

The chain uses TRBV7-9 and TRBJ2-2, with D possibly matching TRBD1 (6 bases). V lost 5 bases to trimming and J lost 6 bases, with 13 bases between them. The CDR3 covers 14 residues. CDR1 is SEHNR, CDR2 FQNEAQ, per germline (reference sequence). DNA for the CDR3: TGTGCCAGCAGCGCGACCACAGGGCCCGGGGAGCTGTTTTTT. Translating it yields CASSATTGPGELFF. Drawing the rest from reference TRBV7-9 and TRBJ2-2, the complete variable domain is DTGVSQNPRHKITKRGQNVTFRCDPISEHNRLYWYRQTLGQGPEFLTYFQNEAQLEKSRLLSDRFSAERPKGSFSTLEIQRTEQGDSAMYLCASSATTGPGELFFGEGSRLTVL.

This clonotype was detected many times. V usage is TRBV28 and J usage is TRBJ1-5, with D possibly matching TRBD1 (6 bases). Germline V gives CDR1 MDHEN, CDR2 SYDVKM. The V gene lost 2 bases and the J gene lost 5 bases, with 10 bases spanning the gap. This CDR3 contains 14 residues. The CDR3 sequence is CASSLGGKDQPQHF. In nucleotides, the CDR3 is TGTGCCAGCAGTTTAGGGGGCAAGGATCAGCCCCAGCATTTT.

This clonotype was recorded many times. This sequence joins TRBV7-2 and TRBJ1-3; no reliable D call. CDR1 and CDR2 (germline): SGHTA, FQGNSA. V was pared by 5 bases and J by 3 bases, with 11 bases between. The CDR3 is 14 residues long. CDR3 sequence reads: CASSDRRSGNTIYF. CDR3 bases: TGTGCCAGCAGCGACCGCCGGAGTGGAAACACCATATATTTT.

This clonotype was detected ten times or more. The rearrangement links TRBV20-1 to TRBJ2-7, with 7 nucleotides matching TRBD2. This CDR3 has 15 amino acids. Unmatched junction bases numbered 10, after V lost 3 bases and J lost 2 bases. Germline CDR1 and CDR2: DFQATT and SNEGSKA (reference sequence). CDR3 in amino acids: CSASGEWRGTYEQYF. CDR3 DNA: TGCAGTGCTAGTGGCGAATGGCGGGGGACCTACGAGCAGTACTTC.

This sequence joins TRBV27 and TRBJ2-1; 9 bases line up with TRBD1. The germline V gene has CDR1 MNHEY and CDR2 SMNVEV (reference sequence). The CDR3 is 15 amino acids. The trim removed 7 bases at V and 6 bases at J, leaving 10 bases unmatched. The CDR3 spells CASTRQWTGVNEQFF. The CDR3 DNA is TGTGCCAGCACCCGGCAGTGGACAGGGGTCAATGAGCAGTTCTTC.

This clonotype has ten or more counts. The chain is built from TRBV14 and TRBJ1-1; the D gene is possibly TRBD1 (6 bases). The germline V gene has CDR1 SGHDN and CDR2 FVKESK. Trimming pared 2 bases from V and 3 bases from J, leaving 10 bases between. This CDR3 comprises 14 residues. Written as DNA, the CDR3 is TGTGCCAGCAGCCAATTGACAGGATACACTGAAGCTTTCTTT. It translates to CASSQLTGYTEAFF. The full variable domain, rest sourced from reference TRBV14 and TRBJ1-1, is EAGVTQFPSHSVIEKGQTVTLRCDPISGHDNLYWYRRVMGKEIKFLLHFVKESKQDESGMPNNRFLAERTGGTYSTLKVQPAELEDSGVYFCASSQLTGYTEAFFGQGTRLTVV.

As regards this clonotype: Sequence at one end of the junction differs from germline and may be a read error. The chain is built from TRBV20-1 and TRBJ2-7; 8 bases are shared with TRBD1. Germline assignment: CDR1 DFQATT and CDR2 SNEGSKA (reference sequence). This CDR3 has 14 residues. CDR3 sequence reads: CTAGDRWSSYEQYF. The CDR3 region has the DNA TGCACTGCTGGGGACAGGTGGAGCTCCTACGAGCAGTACTTC.

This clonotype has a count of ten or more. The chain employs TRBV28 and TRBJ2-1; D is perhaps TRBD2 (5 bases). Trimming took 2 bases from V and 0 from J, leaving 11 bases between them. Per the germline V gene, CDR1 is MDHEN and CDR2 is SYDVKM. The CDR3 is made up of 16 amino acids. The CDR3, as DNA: TGTGCCAGCAGTTTAAGGACTCCTCGCTCCTACAATGAGCAGTTCTTC. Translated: CASSLRTPRSYNEQFF. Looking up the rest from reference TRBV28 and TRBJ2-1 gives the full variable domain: DVKVTQSSRYLVKRTGEKVFLECVQDMDHENMFWYRQDPGLGLRLIYFSYDVKMKEKGDIPEGYSVSREKKERFSLILESASTNQTSMYLCASSLRTPRSYNEQFFGPGTRLTVL.

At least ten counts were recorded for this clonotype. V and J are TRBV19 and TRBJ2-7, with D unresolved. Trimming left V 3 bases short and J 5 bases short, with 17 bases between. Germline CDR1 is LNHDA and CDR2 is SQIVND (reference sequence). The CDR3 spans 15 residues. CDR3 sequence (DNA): TGTGCCAGTAGTATGACGGGCCAGAATCACCACGAGCAGTACTTC. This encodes CASSMTGQNHHEQYF. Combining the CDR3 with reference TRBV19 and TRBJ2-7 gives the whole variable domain DGGITQSPKYLFRKEGQNVTLSCEQNLNHDAMYWYRQDPGQGLRLIYYSQIVNDFQKGDIAEGYSVSREKKESFPLTVTSAQKNPTAFYLCASSMTGQNHHEQYFGPGTRLTVT.

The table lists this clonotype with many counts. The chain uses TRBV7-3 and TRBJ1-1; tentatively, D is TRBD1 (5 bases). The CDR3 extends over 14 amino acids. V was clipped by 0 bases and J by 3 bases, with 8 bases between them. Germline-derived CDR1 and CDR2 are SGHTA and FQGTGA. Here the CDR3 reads CASSLTGGDTEAFF. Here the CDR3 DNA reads TGTGCCAGCAGCTTAACGGGGGGGGACACTGAAGCTTTCTTT.

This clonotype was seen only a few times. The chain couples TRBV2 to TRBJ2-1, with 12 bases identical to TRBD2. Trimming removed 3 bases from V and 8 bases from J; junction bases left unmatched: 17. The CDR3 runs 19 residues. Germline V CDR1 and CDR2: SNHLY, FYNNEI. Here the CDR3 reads CASSDPKLAGGELGDEQFF. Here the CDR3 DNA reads TGTGCCAGCAGTGACCCCAAACTAGCGGGAGGAGAGCTAGGCGATGAGCAGTTCTTC. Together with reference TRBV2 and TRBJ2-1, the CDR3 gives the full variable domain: EPEVTQTPSHQVTQMGQEVILRCVPISNHLYFYWYRQILGQKVEFLVSFYNNEISEKSEIFDDQFSVERPDGSNFTLKIRSTKLEDSAMYFCASSDPKLAGGELGDEQFFGPGTRLTVL.

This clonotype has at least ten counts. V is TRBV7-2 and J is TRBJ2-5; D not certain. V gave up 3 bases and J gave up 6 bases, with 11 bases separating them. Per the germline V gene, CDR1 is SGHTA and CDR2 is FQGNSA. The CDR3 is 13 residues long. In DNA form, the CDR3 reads TGTGCCAGCAGCTTGGGCGAAGTGCAGACCCAGTACTTC. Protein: CASSLGEVQTQYF.

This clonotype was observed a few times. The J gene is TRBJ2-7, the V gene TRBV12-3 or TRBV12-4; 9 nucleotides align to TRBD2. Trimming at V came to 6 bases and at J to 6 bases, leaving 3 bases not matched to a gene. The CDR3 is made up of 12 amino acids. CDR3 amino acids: CASSPSGIEQYF. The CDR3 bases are TGTGCCAGCAGCCCTAGCGGGATCGAGCAGTACTTC.

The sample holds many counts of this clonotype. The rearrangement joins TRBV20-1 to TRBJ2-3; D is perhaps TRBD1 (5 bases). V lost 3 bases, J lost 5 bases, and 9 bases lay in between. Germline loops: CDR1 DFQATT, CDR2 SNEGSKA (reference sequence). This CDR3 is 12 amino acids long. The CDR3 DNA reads TGCAGTGCTAGCGCAACAGGAGATACGCAGTATTTT. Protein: CSASATGDTQYF.

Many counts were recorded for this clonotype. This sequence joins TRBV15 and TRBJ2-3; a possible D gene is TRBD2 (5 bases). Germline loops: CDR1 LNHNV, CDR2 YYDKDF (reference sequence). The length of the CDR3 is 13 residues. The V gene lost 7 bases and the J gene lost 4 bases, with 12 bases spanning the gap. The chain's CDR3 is CATNEGAADTQYF. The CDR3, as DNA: TGTGCCACCAACGAGGGAGCCGCAGATACGCAGTATTTT.

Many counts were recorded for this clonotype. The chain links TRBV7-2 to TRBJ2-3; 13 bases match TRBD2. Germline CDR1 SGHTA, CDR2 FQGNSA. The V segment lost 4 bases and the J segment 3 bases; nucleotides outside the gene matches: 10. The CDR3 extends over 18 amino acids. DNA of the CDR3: TGTGCCAGCAGCTCACAACTAGCGGGAGGGCGTTCGACAGATACGCAGTATTTT. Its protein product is CASSSQLAGGRSTDTQYF.

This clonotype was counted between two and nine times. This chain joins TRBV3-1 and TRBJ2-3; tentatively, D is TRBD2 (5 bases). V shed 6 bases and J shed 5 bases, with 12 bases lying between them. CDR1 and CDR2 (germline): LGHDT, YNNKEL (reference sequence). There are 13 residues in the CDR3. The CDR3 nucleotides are TGTGCCAGCAGTGCAAGCGGCGGAGATACGCAGTATTTT. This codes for CASSASGGDTQYF.

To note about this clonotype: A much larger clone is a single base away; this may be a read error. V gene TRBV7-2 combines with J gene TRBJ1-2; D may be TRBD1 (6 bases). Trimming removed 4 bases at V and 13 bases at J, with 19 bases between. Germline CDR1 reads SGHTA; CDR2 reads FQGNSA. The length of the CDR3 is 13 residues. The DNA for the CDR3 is TGTGCCAGCAGCTCGAACAGACAGGAGGTAGTCACCTTC. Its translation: CASSSNRQEVVTF.

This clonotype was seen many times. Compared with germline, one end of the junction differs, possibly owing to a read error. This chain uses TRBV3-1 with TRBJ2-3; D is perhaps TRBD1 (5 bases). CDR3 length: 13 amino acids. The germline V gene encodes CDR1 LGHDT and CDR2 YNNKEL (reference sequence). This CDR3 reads CASSQGGTDTQYF. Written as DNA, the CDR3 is TGCGCCAGCAGCCAAGGGGGCACAGATACGCAGTATTTT.

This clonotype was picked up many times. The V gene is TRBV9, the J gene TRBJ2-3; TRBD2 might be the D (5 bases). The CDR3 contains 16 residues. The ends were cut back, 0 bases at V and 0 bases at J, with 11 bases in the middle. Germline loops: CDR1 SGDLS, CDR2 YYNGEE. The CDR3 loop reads CASSVGYRGSTDTQYF. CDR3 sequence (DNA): TGTGCCAGCAGCGTAGGTTATCGCGGGAGCACAGATACGCAGTATTTT.

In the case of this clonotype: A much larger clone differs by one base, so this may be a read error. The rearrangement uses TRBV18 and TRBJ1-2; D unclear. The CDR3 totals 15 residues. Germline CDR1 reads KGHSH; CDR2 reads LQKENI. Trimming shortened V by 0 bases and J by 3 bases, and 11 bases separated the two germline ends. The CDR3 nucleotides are TGTGCCAGCTCACCACCGGCCATGGGAGACTATGGCTACACCTTC. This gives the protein CASSPPAMGDYGYTF.

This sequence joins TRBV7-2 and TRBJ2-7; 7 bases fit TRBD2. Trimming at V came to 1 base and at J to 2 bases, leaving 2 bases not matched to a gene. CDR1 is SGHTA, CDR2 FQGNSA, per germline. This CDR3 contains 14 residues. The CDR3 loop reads CASSLGSGAYEQYF. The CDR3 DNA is TGTGCCAGCAGCTTAGGGAGCGGGGCCTACGAGCAGTACTTC.

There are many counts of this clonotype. The CDR3 coding sequence is TGCAGTGCTACCCGGACAGTCGAGCAGTACTTC. Its protein product is CSATRTVEQYF. This chain joins TRBV20-1 and TRBJ2-7, with D perhaps TRBD1 (6 bases). The CDR3 has 11 amino acids. The germline V gene encodes CDR1 DFQATT and CDR2 SNEGSKA (reference sequence). The germline V and J ends were trimmed by 4 bases and 6 bases, with 10 bases remaining between them.

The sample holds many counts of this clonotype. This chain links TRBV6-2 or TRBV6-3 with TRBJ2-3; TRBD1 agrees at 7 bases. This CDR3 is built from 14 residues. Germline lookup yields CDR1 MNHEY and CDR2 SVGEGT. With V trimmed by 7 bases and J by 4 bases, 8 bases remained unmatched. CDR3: CASINHRGADTQYF. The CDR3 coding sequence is TGTGCCAGCATCAACCACAGGGGAGCAGATACGCAGTATTTT.

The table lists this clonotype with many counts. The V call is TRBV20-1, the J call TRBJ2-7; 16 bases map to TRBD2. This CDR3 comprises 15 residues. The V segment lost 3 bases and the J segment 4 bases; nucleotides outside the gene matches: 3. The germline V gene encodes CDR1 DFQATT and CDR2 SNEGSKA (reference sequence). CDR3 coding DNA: TGCAGTGCTAGGGAGGGACTAGCGGGAGGGTACGAGCAGTACTTC. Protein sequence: CSAREGLAGGYEQYF.

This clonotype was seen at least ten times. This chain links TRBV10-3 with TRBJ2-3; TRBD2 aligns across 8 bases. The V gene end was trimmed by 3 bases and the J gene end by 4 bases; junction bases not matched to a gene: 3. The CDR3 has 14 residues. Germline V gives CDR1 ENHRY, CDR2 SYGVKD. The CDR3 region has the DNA TGTGCCATCAGTGACCCTAGCGGGCCAGATACGCAGTATTTT. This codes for CAISDPSGPDTQYF.